These 17 T cell receptor beta chains share one sample of origin, sequenced in a study of blood T cells in healthy people across ages. Sample-barcoded 5' priming and a J-beta primer mix drove a second PCR of roughly 6 to 12 cycles. Each CDR3 protein gets one entry after TCRdb re-called the 5' RACE reads with MiXCR. The sample includes around 790,000 distinct CDR3 sequences, roughly 44% of them seen just once. The sequenced material came from blood. The source is a man in his fifties or sixties in good health.

This clonotype was recorded many times. V is TRBV20-1 and J is TRBJ1-2, with a weak D call TRBD1 (5 bases). This CDR3 is built from 15 residues. The V end lost 5 bases, the J end lost 0 bases, and 16 bases lay between the germline ends. Germline V gene data show CDR1 as DFQATT and CDR2 as SNEGSKA (reference sequence). CDR3 region: CSAVPGPRANYGYTF. The CDR3 DNA follows: TGCAGTGCTGTCCCGGGACCTCGAGCTAACTATGGCTACACCTTC.

Concerning this clonotype: This clone may be a read error of a much larger clone one base away. The chain recombines TRBV12-3 or TRBV12-4 with TRBJ2-1, with TRBD1 identical over 7 bases. The J call may not be correct, given that the DNA end is closer to TRBJ2-7. The CDR3 spans 15 residues. The CDR3 DNA sequence: TGTGCCAGCAGTCCCCGACAGGGAAAGGCTAATGAGCAGTACTTC. It encodes CASSPRQGKANEQYF.

The chain joins TRBV7-2 to TRBJ2-1; 7 positions match TRBD2. The CDR3 loop spans 15 amino acids. Germline trimming cut 2 bases from V and 6 bases from J; bases unmatched to any gene: 7. Germline V lookup: CDR1 SGHTA, CDR2 FQGNSA. The CDR3: CASSLYGGGSNEQFF. The CDR3 region has the DNA TGTGCCAGCAGCTTATATGGGGGGGGGTCCAATGAGCAGTTCTTC.

The sample holds one count of this clonotype. The gene calls are TRBV28 and TRBJ1-1, with unresolved D. V was trimmed by 5 bases and J by 3 bases, leaving 10 bases between them. The CDR3 spans 13 residues. Germline CDR1 MDHEN, CDR2 SYDVKM. This CDR3 is CASSPHGYTEAFF. CDR3 nucleotide sequence: TGTGCCAGCAGTCCTCACGGTTACACTGAAGCTTTCTTT.

Only a few counts were recorded for this clonotype. The genes are TRBV12-3 or TRBV12-4 and TRBJ1-5; D is undetermined. CDR3 length: 15 amino acids. V shed 4 bases and J shed 1 base, with 11 bases lying between them. CDR3 nucleotide sequence: TGTGCCAGCAGTTCCGGACGTCTCAGCAATCAGCCCCAGCATTTT. Translated, it gives CASSSGRLSNQPQHF.

As to this clonotype: Germline is not matched at one junction end, which may reflect a read error. V and J are TRBV20-1 and TRBJ2-7; no reliable D call. The CDR3 sequence is 14 residues long. In germline, CDR1 is DFQATT, CDR2 SNEGSKA (reference sequence). The chain's CDR3 is CSARPLEFSYGQYF. The CDR3 DNA follows: TGCAGTGCTAGACCCCTTGAATTCTCCTACGGGCAGTACTTC.

The V call is TRBV9, the J call TRBJ2-4, with a tentative D call TRBD2 (5 bases). The J call is uncertain, as TRBJ2-5 better fits the DNA end. This CDR3 is built from 17 residues. The germline CDR1 and CDR2 sequences are SGDLS and YYNGEE. CDR3 sequence: CASSVGSLGITGETQYF. CDR3 DNA: TGTGCCAGCAGCGTAGGGTCCCTCGGGATTACTGGGGAGACCCAGTACTTC.

The genes are TRBV27 and TRBJ2-4; the D call may be TRBD1 or TRBD2 (7 bases each). Germline V lookup: CDR1 MNHEY, CDR2 SMNVEV (reference sequence). The CDR3 spans 14 residues. Trimming removed 2 bases at V and 7 bases at J, with 12 bases between. The CDR3 loop reads CASSLGQGGNIQYF. For the CDR3, the DNA is TGTGCCAGCAGTTTAGGGCAGGGGGGGAACATTCAGTACTTC.

The V and J genes are TRBV5-4 and TRBJ2-5, with TRBD2 matching 8 bases. The CDR3 consists of 16 residues. Germline loops: CDR1 SGHNT, CDR2 YYREEE (reference sequence). V trimming: 0 bases; J trimming: 2 bases; junction bases outside the gene matches: 6. CDR3 DNA: TGTGCCAGCAGCTTGGGACCGGGACTAGGACAAGAGACCCAGTACTTC. It is translated as CASSLGPGLGQETQYF.

Many counts were recorded for this clonotype. V usage is TRBV3-1 and J usage is TRBJ2-7; possibly TRBD2 for D (6 bases). There are 12 residues in the CDR3. V shed 8 bases and J shed 3 bases, with 11 bases lying between them. Germline V gene lookup returns CDR1 LGHDT and CDR2 YNNKEL (reference sequence). The chain's CDR3 is CASSIGGYEQYF. DNA for the CDR3: TGTGCCAGCTCGATCGGGGGCTACGAGCAGTACTTC.

This clonotype was observed a handful of times. J is TRBJ1-4 and V is TRBV6-2 or TRBV6-3, with D hard to call. CDR1 and CDR2 from the germline V gene are MNHEY and SVGEGT. V was trimmed by 4 bases and J by 11 bases, leaving 17 bases between them. CDR3 length equals 14 residues. The CDR3 bases are TGTGCCAGCAGTTTCAGGACGGATCGGGATAAACTGTTTTTT. This gives the protein CASSFRTDRDKLFF.

This sequence joins TRBV20-1 and TRBJ2-5; 7 bases align to TRBD1. Losses at the gene ends were 4 bases for V and 11 bases for J; bases not matched to a gene: 19. This CDR3 spans 15 amino acids. The germline gives CDR1 DFQATT, CDR2 SNEGSKA (reference sequence). This chain's CDR3 is CSAKRPGQRSGEQYF. In nucleotides, the CDR3 is TGCAGTGCTAAGAGACCGGGACAGAGATCGGGTGAGCAGTACTTC.

This clonotype was counted only a few times. The chain couples TRBV25-1 to TRBJ2-6, with D possibly matching TRBD1 (6 bases). The V and J ends lost 2 bases and 0 bases respectively, with 8 bases between them. CDR1 is MGHDK, CDR2 SYGVNS, per germline. This CDR3 has 16 amino acids. The CDR3: CASSERGNSGANVLTF. CDR3 sequence (DNA): TGTGCCAGCAGTGAAAGGGGGAACTCTGGGGCCAACGTCCTGACTTTC.

This sequence joins TRBV24-1 and TRBJ2-2; D call uncertain. Germline values: CDR1 KGHDR, CDR2 SFDVKD. The CDR3 loop spans 12 amino acids. V was trimmed by 9 bases and J by 7 bases, leaving 11 bases between them. CDR3: CATRGTDGELFF. DNA of the CDR3: TGTGCCACCCGTGGTACTGACGGGGAGCTGTTTTTT.

Note on this clonotype: A read error is possible here, since a much larger clone lies one base away. The chain uses TRBV29-1 and TRBJ2-1; D ambiguous. The J call could be wrong; TRBJ2-7 is a better fit for the DNA end. The CDR3 loop spans 11 amino acids. Germline CDR1 reads SQVTM; CDR2 reads ANQGSEA. Here the CDR3 DNA reads TGCAGCGTGTCCCCCTACAATGAGCAGTACTTC. This encodes CSVSPYNEQYF.

The chain employs TRBV28 and TRBJ1-1; a weak D match, TRBD1 (5 bases). Between the trimmed V and J ends, which lost 4 bases and 7 bases, there was a span of 10 bases. The length of the CDR3 is 12 residues. CDR1 and CDR2 (germline): MDHEN, SYDVKM. CDR3 protein: CASSWAGIEAFF. The CDR3 DNA reads as TGTGCCAGCAGTTGGGCAGGGATTGAAGCTTTCTTT.

This clonotype was counted a few times. This may be a read error: a much more frequent sequence differs by one nucleotide. This chain uses TRBV5-1 with TRBJ2-1; weak D call: TRBD2 (5 bases). CDR3 length: 14 residues. Trimming took 4 bases from V and 4 from J, leaving 12 bases between them. CDR1 and CDR2 (germline): SGHRS, YFSETQ. CDR3 DNA: TGCGCCAGCAGCGCCTGGAGCGGATACAATGAGCAGTTCTTC. Its translation: CASSAWSGYNEQFF.